This T cell receptor beta chain derives from a study of T cell responses to AZD1222 COVID-19 vaccine (dated by TCRdb to the early 2020s). With respect to the entire study: AZD1222 recipients with second doses at about 4 weeks or about 12 weeks were pooled, because spike-specific TCR depth and breadth did not differ between schedules. Trial participants were enrolled into age subgroups of 18-55, 56-69 and 70-plus years, which contained 148, 28 and 57 TCR-sequenced participants, respectively. TCR sequencing was performed for 230 to 250 trial participants, of whom roughly 200 were given two doses of AZD1222 and 26 were given two doses of MenACWY control vaccine. Broader findings and caveats from the paper: Because no day 14 peak-response samples were available, the repertoires could be characterized only after the peak T cell response. Conclusions about previously exposed vaccinees are limited because only five to seven AZD1222 recipients were SARS-CoV-2 seropositive at baseline. The 56-69-year group was small, and its depth increase did not reach significance, likely because of low power. The vaccine-associated CD4 TCRs covered the entire spike protein, and the dominant responses fell in regions 160-218 and 743-854. Most participants were white British and females outnumbered males, and the authors suggested that clonal diversity may have been underestimated. After two AZD1222 doses, spike-specific TCR breadth and depth were significantly higher than at day 0 and than in MenACWY recipients. Nearly half of unique spike-specific TCRs reportedly recognized epitopes outside regions mutated in the B.1.351 and B.1.1.7 variants.

Per the germline V gene, MNHEY is the CDR1 and SVGAGI is the CDR2. V drops 2 bases and J drops 3 bases, leaving 10 bases in between. Spanning cysteine to phenylalanine, the CDR3 consists of 14 amino acids. The sequence is cut down to CDR3 DNA, 42 bases in frame from base 1. The CDR3 regions of human TCRbeta chains were subjected to immunosequencing. As for the original processing: Repertoire TCRs were checked for matches against a reference library of SARS-CoV-2-specific TCRs that had been generated using the MIRA antigen-specificity platform. Breadth was defined as the fraction of unique TCRs that were SARS-CoV-2-associated, and depth was defined as the fraction of total T cells that were SARS-CoV-2-associated. Using the MIRA data, every spike-specific TCR was mapped to the spike region that the TCR reacted to and assigned to either a CD4 or a CD8 class. Log10-transformed breadth and depth values were compared by one-way ANOVA with Sidak's multiple comparisons tests. The table was pulled from immuneACCESS by TCRdb, which kept in-frame rearrangements only. Such tables lose some clones; where checked, under half of the loss comes from unresolved V genes, and the rest has no known cause. That table is the source of V, J and clone size, and D and trimming were worked out from the DNA. Present in this sample are 100,000 to 150,000 clones, more than 75% of which were seen just once. The ten most abundant clones make up about 9.4% of the sample.

As concerns this clone: Its antigen target is currently unknown. Base qualities are missing; no much larger clone stands one base away.

Taken with the paper, the label for time point translates to: baseline before first vaccination. Samples from vaccinated people were obtained from the UK trials COV001 and COV002, which included a single-blind randomized controlled phase 2/3 trial of AZD1222 (ChAdOx1 nCoV-19) in healthy adults. For TCRbeta chain sequencing, PBMC samples were collected from trial participants at day 0 and at day 28 after the second dose. The sequence came from an adult in good health. The chain uses TRBV6-5 and TRBJ1-2; the D region possibly corresponds to TRBD1 (6 bases align). The specimen was peripheral blood, collected on day 0 of AZD1222 vaccination. The CDR3 is CASSYGDNYYGYTF. The nucleotides are TGTGCCAGCAGTTACGGGGACAATTACTATGGCTACACCTTC.